The 32 T cell receptor beta chains below were found in one sample sequenced in a study of T cells in Graves' hyperthyroidism and ophthalmopathy. The investigators amplified TCR beta CDR3 regions from RNA transcripts. The HTBI set primed first-round TCR CDR3 RT-PCR. TCRdb fed the multiplex PCR reads into MiXCR, producing one record per CDR3 protein. This sample has about 500,000 distinct CDR3 sequences; 16% occur once, and the top ten carry around 32%. Sequenced: blood. The receptor set was obtained from a woman in her thirties with Graves' ophthalmopathy.

The sample holds many counts of this clonotype. The chain employs TRBV12-3 or TRBV12-4 and TRBJ2-7; TRBD2 aligns across 14 bases. CDR3 size: 15 residues. V lost 5 bases and J lost 7; bases outside the gene matches: 7. The CDR3 sequence: CASSGGLAGVSEQYF. Written as DNA, the CDR3 is TGTGCCAGCAGTGGGGGACTAGCGGGAGTGAGTGAGCAGTACTTC.

This clonotype was seen at least ten times. The chain recombines TRBV20-1 with TRBJ2-1; no clear D. CDR3 length: 10 residues. V gave up 4 bases and J gave up 5 bases, with 3 bases separating them. Germline assignment: CDR1 DFQATT and CDR2 SNEGSKA (reference sequence). CDR3 nucleotides: TGCAGTGCTACAAACAATGAGCAGTTCTTC. Its translation is CSATNNEQFF.

This clonotype has only a few counts. The chain uses TRBV7-8 and TRBJ1-2; 9 nucleotides agree with TRBD1. The germline V gene encodes CDR1 SGHVS and CDR2 FQNEAQ. V trimming: 5 bases; J trimming: 8 bases; junction bases outside the gene matches: 9. The CDR3 runs 14 residues. In DNA form, the CDR3 reads TGTGCCAGCAGCCCCGACAGGGGGAATGTAGGCTACACCTTC. Protein: CASSPDRGNVGYTF.

Regarding this clonotype: Just one base apart from a much larger clone, this may be a read error. J is TRBJ2-7 and V is TRBV28, with D maybe TRBD1 (5 bases). The V gene's germline CDR1 is MDHEN and CDR2 SYDVKM. This CDR3 is built from 15 residues. The CDR3, as DNA: TGTGCCGGCAGTTCTCCCTGGGGCAGGGACTACGAGCAGTACTTC. Translation: CAGSSPWGRDYEQYF. Combining the CDR3 with reference TRBV28 and TRBJ2-7 gives the whole variable domain DVKVTQSSRYLVKRTGEKVFLECVQDMDHENMFWYRQDPGLGLRLIYFSYDVKMKEKGDIPEGYSVSREKKERFSLILESASTNQTSMYLCAGSSPWGRDYEQYFGPGTRLTVT.

This clonotype was observed a few times. J is TRBJ2-4 and V is TRBV7-3, with 7 nucleotides matching TRBD1. The trim removed 5 bases at V and 0 bases at J, leaving 7 bases unmatched. This CDR3 comprises 16 residues. Germline-derived CDR1 and CDR2 are SGHTA and FQGTGA. This CDR3 reads CASSPGTALAKNIQYF. The CDR3 nucleotides read TGTGCCAGCAGCCCGGGGACAGCCTTAGCCAAAAACATTCAGTACTTC.

This clonotype came up many times. The gene calls are TRBV7-2 and TRBJ1-3; D is ambiguous. Germline V gene data show CDR1 as SGHTA and CDR2 as FQGNSA. This CDR3 region has 15 residues. Trimming took 1 base from V and 4 from J, leaving 11 bases between them. The CDR3 protein is CASSLVKGSGNTIYF. CDR3 DNA: TGTGCCAGCAGCTTAGTGAAGGGATCCGGAAACACCATATATTTT.

This clonotype was counted only a few times. The chain is built from TRBV4-2 and TRBJ2-5, with D possibly TRBD1 on 6 matching bases. The CDR3 is 15 residues long. Germline V gene sequence: CDR1 LGHNA, CDR2 YNFKEQ. The ends were cut back, 2 bases at V and 3 bases at J, with 13 bases in the middle. This CDR3 reads CASSQTRDNKETQYF. As DNA, the CDR3 is TGTGCCAGCAGCCAAACCCGGGACAATAAAGAGACCCAGTACTTC.

This clonotype has ten or more counts. The rearrangement uses TRBV28 and TRBJ2-7; D is unclear. Germline values: CDR1 MDHEN, CDR2 SYDVKM. CDR3 length: 12 amino acids. V was clipped by 7 bases and J by 2 bases, with 9 bases between them. The CDR3 DNA is TGTGCCAGCAATTCCGGACCCTACGAGCAGTACTTC. Translating it yields CASNSGPYEQYF.

The CDR3 reads CASSLVHGTNTGELFF. As DNA, the CDR3 is TGTGCCAGCAGCTTAGTACACGGTACGAACACCGGGGAGCTGTTTTTT. This chain joins TRBV11-2 and TRBJ2-2; D remains unclear. CDR3 length: 16 residues. Germline assignment: CDR1 SGHAT and CDR2 FQNNGV. The V gene lost 1 base and the J gene lost 0 bases, with 9 bases spanning the gap.

This clonotype was recorded at least ten times. The chain carries TRBV7-2 and TRBJ1-3; perhaps TRBD1 as D (6 bases). The V gene lost 6 bases and the J gene lost 0 bases, with 12 bases spanning the gap. Looked up from germline, CDR1 is SGHTA and CDR2 is FQGNSA. The CDR3 is 15 residues long. Here the CDR3 reads CASREGGISGNTIYF. The CDR3 bases are TGTGCCAGCAGAGAGGGGGGTATCTCTGGAAACACCATATATTTT.

The chain combines TRBV27 with TRBJ2-7, with 7 bases that match TRBD2. V shed 4 bases, J shed 1 base, and the junction held 10 bases outside the gene matches. Germline CDR1 and CDR2: MNHEY and SMNVEV (reference sequence). CDR3 size: 16 residues. The CDR3 DNA reads TGTGCCAGCAGTTCCGGGGGGACTTTCCTATCCTACGAGCAGTACTTC. Protein: CASSSGGTFLSYEQYF.

In its sample, this clonotype was seen a few times. The chain is built from TRBV4-3 and TRBJ2-5; 8 bases line up with TRBD1. V lost 1 base to trimming and J lost 2 bases; unmatched junction nucleotides: 6. The CDR3 has 16 residues. CDR1 is LGHNA, CDR2 YSLEER, per germline. CDR3 DNA sequence: TGCGCCAGCAGCCAAGGTACAGGGGGAGGTCAAGAGACCCAGTACTTC. It encodes CASSQGTGGGQETQYF.

This chain joins TRBV3-1 and TRBJ1-4; no firm D call. Germline assignment: CDR1 LGHDT and CDR2 YNNKEL (reference sequence). CDR3 size: 17 residues. The V gene lost 0 bases and the J gene lost 10 bases, with 21 bases spanning the gap. CDR3 protein: CASSQDPQAGVYGKLFF. As DNA, the CDR3 is TGTGCCAGCAGCCAAGATCCTCAAGCTGGCGTTTACGGAAAACTGTTTTTT.

A remark on this clonotype: A junction end diverges from the germline sequence, so it may reflect a read error. The chain links TRBV7-7 to TRBJ2-1; 7 bases match TRBD2. There are 16 residues in the CDR3. Germline V gene lookup returns CDR1 SSHAT and CDR2 FNYEAQ (reference sequence). This CDR3 is CASSLWASGSYNEQFF. As DNA, the CDR3 is TGTGCTAGCAGCTTATGGGCTAGCGGCTCCTACAATGAGCAGTTCTTC.

This clonotype was picked up a small number of times. The V call is TRBV11-1, the J call TRBJ2-2; 10 bases are shared with TRBD2. The germline gives CDR1 SGHAT, CDR2 FQDESV (reference sequence). J was trimmed by 4 bases and V by 6 bases; bases with no gene match: 8. CDR3 length: 16 residues. The CDR3 DNA reads as TGTGCCAGCAGTCGGGCGGGGACTAGCGCCACCGGGGAGCTGTTTTTT. Protein: CASSRAGTSATGELFF.

This clonotype was detected only a few times. The rearrangement uses TRBV12-3 or TRBV12-4 and TRBJ1-3; 11 nucleotides agree with TRBD1. There are 18 residues in the CDR3. The V and J ends lost 5 bases and 2 bases, in that order; junction bases with no gene match: 11. Here the CDR3 DNA reads TGTGCCAGCAGTCCCCCCCCGGACAGGGGGCTAACTGGAAACACCATATATTTT. Translation: CASSPPPDRGLTGNTIYF.

This clonotype was counted at least ten times. The chain links TRBV20-1 to TRBJ1-5, with D perhaps matching TRBD1 (5 bases). The V end lost 7 bases, the J end lost 2 bases, and 12 bases lay between the germline ends. CDR1 DFQATT and CDR2 SNEGSKA come from the germline V gene (reference sequence). This CDR3 region has 13 residues. CDR3 nucleotide sequence: TGCAGTGGGGGCCAGGGAGGCAATCAGCCCCAGCATTTT. This encodes CSGGQGGNQPQHF.

The rearrangement joins TRBV12-3 or TRBV12-4 to TRBJ2-1; D gene uncertain. There are 17 residues in the CDR3. V was trimmed by 3 bases and J by 0 bases, leaving 15 bases between them. CDR3 amino acids: CASSFLVESSSYNEQFF. DNA for the CDR3: TGTGCCAGCAGTTTTTTGGTAGAGTCGAGCTCCTACAATGAGCAGTTCTTC.

The rearrangement links TRBV20-1 to TRBJ2-5; perhaps TRBD1 as D (5 bases). This CDR3 is built from 14 residues. The germline CDR1 and CDR2 sequences are DFQATT and SNEGSKA (reference sequence). The ends were cut back, 0 bases at V and 3 bases at J, with 11 bases in the middle. The CDR3 loop reads CSARDPKGKETQYF. In DNA, the CDR3 is TGCAGTGCTAGAGACCCCAAGGGGAAAGAGACCCAGTACTTC.

In this sample, this clonotype turned up many times. This chain links TRBV5-1 with TRBJ2-7; D possibly corresponds to TRBD2 (5 bases). Germline V gives CDR1 SGHRS, CDR2 YFSETQ. The CDR3 runs to 18 residues. V lost 4 bases and J 5 bases, leaving 28 bases between the germline ends. The CDR3 reads CASSREGLGKPILDEQYF. In DNA, the CDR3 is TGCGCCAGCAGCCGCGAGGGCCTCGGGAAGCCCATTTTGGACGAGCAGTACTTC.

This clonotype was observed at least ten times. The chain uses TRBV18 and TRBJ2-5, with D unclear. The V end was cut by 0 bases, the J end by 4 bases, with 6 bases between. Germline values: CDR1 KGHSH, CDR2 LQKENI. CDR3 size: 13 residues. The CDR3 sequence: CASSPPNRETQYF. The CDR3 region has the DNA TGTGCCAGCTCACCACCCAATCGAGAGACCCAGTACTTC.

At least ten counts were recorded for this clonotype. This chain uses TRBV6-1 with TRBJ2-5; tentatively, D is TRBD2 (5 bases). The germline V gene encodes CDR1 MNHNS and CDR2 SASEGT. Between the trimmed V and J ends, which lost 3 bases and 5 bases, there was a span of 10 bases. This CDR3 contains 13 residues. CDR3 coding DNA: TGTGCCAGCAGTGACCCAGCGGACGAGACCCAGTACTTC. This gives the protein CASSDPADETQYF.

In its sample, this clonotype was seen many times. The CDR3 protein is CASSFRGTYGTENYEQYF. CDR3 coding DNA: TGCGCCAGCAGCTTTAGAGGAACCTACGGGACAGAGAACTACGAGCAGTACTTC. The chain links TRBV5-1 to TRBJ2-7, with 7 bases identical to TRBD1. The trim removed 2 bases at V and 3 bases at J, leaving 17 bases unmatched. The germline gives CDR1 SGHRS, CDR2 YFSETQ. The CDR3 contains 18 residues.

As concerns this clonotype: A much larger clonotype is one base distant, so this may be a read error. The chain recombines TRBV5-1 with TRBJ2-7; 7 bases are shared with TRBD1. The CDR3 has 15 amino acids. Per germline, CDR1 SGHRS and CDR2 YFSETQ. For the CDR3, the DNA is TGCTCCAGCAGCTTGTACCTCGGACAGGCCGACGAGCAGTACTTC. Translated: CSSSLYLGQADEQYF. Complete variable domain (other parts from reference TRBV5-1 and TRBJ2-7): KAGVTQTPRYLIKTRGQQVTLSCSPISGHRSVSWYQQTPGQGLQFLFEYFSETQRNKGNFPGRFSGRQFSNSRSEMNVSTLELGDSALYLCSSSLYLGQADEQYFGPGTRLTVT.

This clonotype has at least ten counts. This rearrangement joins TRBV7-2 to TRBJ1-1; D is ambiguous. The CDR3 extends over 13 amino acids. The germline V and J ends were trimmed by 2 bases and 1 base, with 5 bases remaining between them. Germline CDR1 SGHTA, CDR2 FQGNSA. CDR3 amino acids: CASSLWENTEAFF. As DNA, the CDR3 is TGTGCCAGCAGCTTATGGGAGAACACTGAAGCTTTCTTT.

This clonotype was observed a handful of times. V is TRBV5-1 and J is TRBJ1-2; TRBD1 is a possible D gene (5 bases). The ends were cut back, 4 bases at V and 1 base at J, with 20 bases in the middle. This CDR3 spans 17 amino acids. Germline V CDR1 and CDR2: SGHRS, YFSETQ. The CDR3 DNA reads TGCGCCAGCAGCCCGGCCCGATCACAGGACATTAACTATGGCTACACCTTC. This gives the protein CASSPARSQDINYGYTF.

As regards this clonotype: Sequence at one end of the junction differs from germline and may be a read error. The V call is TRBV27, the J call TRBJ1-1, with D possibly matching TRBD1 (6 bases). In germline, CDR1 is MNHEY, CDR2 SMNVEV (reference sequence). This CDR3 is built from 17 residues. The CDR3 DNA is TGTGCCAACAGTTTGAGGGGGGCGCTGATAAGGGACACTGAAGCTTTCTTT. Protein product: CANSLRGALIRDTEAFF.

Only a few counts were recorded for this clonotype. V is TRBV3-1 and J is TRBJ1-1, with 8 bases identical to TRBD1. Germline CDR1 reads LGHDT; CDR2 reads YNNKEL (reference sequence). The CDR3 totals 15 residues. The V segment lost 3 bases and the J segment 2 bases; nucleotides outside the gene matches: 5. The DNA of the CDR3 is TGTGCCAGCAGCCAGAGGACAGGGATTAACACTGAAGCTTTCTTT. Translating it yields CASSQRTGINTEAFF.

The chain employs TRBV6-5 and TRBJ1-1; 7 positions match TRBD1. Germline CDR1 reads MNHEY; CDR2 reads SVGAGI. The J segment lost 3 bases and the V segment lost 3 bases, leaving 4 bases of the junction unmatched. The CDR3 has 14 amino acids. The CDR3 bases are TGTGCCAGCAGTTATTCCAGGGGGGACACTGAAGCTTTCTTT. Its translation is CASSYSRGDTEAFF.

V and J are TRBV14 and TRBJ2-1; no firm D call. This CDR3 is built from 13 residues. Germline V gene data show CDR1 as SGHDN and CDR2 as FVKESK. The ends were cut back, 5 bases at V and 8 bases at J, with 13 bases in the middle. The CDR3 here is CASSTGPWDEQFF. The CDR3 nucleotides read TGTGCCAGCAGCACGGGCCCGTGGGATGAGCAGTTCTTC.

This clonotype was observed a handful of times. This chain links TRBV12-3 or TRBV12-4 with TRBJ2-3; the D gene is possibly TRBD2 (6 bases). Deletions cut 1 base from V and 2 bases from J, with 16 bases between. CDR3 size: 17 residues. Here the CDR3 reads CASSLGAGGPLTDTQYF. The CDR3 DNA sequence: TGTGCCAGCAGTTTAGGGGCCGGGGGTCCCCTCACAGATACGCAGTATTTT.

This clonotype was seen many times. The chain employs TRBV28 and TRBJ1-2; D is ambiguous. The CDR3 loop spans 12 amino acids. Between the trimmed V and J ends, which lost 9 bases and 6 bases, there was a span of 14 bases. Germline CDR1 and CDR2: MDHEN and SYDVKM. The chain's CDR3 is CARVRSADGYTF. For the CDR3, the DNA is TGTGCCAGGGTCCGGTCGGCCGATGGCTACACCTTC.